These 8 T cell receptor beta chains were all obtained from the same sample, sequenced in a study of CD8 T cells in Susac syndrome. Reverse transcription of 0.5 to 1 ug RNA was performed with random hexamers. TCRdb recomputed calls from the immunoSEQ multiplex PCR reads with MiXCR, one row per CDR3 protein. The sample includes under 200,000 distinct CDR3 sequences, around 95% of them seen just once. Sequencing input: CD4+ T cells from PBMCs. The receptors shown here come from a human donor with Susac syndrome.

The chain couples TRBV4-1 to TRBJ1-1; no clear D. V was cut by 5 bases and J by 0 bases, with 10 bases left in between. This CDR3 is 14 amino acids long. Germline values: CDR1 MGHRA, CDR2 YSYEKL. CDR3 nucleotide sequence: TGCGCCAGCAGCTACACAGTGATGAACACTGAAGCTTTCTTT. Translating gives CASSYTVMNTEAFF.

This chain connects TRBV29-1 to TRBJ2-1, with 12 bases aligning to TRBD1. V was pared by 7 bases and J by 7 bases, with 14 bases of the junction left unmatched. The CDR3 runs 16 residues. Germline CDR1 reads SQVTM; CDR2 reads ANQGSEA. The CDR3 coding sequence is TGCAGCGCCGCACAGACCGGGGACAGGGGGCGAAATGAGCAGTTCTTC. Translating gives CSAAQTGDRGRNEQFF.

The genes are TRBV6-2 or TRBV6-3 and TRBJ2-3; D not certain. The CDR3 covers 14 residues. Germline V gives CDR1 MNHEY, CDR2 SVGEGT. Trimming took off 6 bases at V and 6 bases at J, with 16 bases between the two ends. The CDR3 loop reads CASRLTKRPDTQYF. The CDR3 DNA is TGTGCCAGCAGATTAACTAAGCGACCCGATACGCAGTATTTT.

V and J are TRBV29-1 and TRBJ2-2; D is undetermined. This CDR3 is 14 amino acids long. V lost 1 base and J lost 3, with 9 bases in between. The V gene's germline CDR1 is SQVTM and CDR2 ANQGSEA. The CDR3 nucleotides are TGCAGCGTTGAAGTACAGCTTGACACCGGGGAGCTGTTTTTT. This sequence encodes CSVEVQLDTGELFF.

The chain uses TRBV23-1 and TRBJ2-7; 8 nucleotides match TRBD2. TRBV23-1 is an ORF for which the function is uncertain. J was trimmed by 3 bases and V by 8 bases; bases with no gene match: 21. The CDR3 extends over 18 amino acids. The CDR3 coding sequence is TGCGCCAGCTGCGCCCGGGAGGGCAGCTTCACCCTCCTCTACGAGCAGTACTTC. It encodes CASCAREGSFTLLYEQYF.

This chain links TRBV7-2 with TRBJ2-3; 10 bases agree with TRBD2. Germline V gives CDR1 SGHTA, CDR2 FQGNSA. V shed 5 bases, J shed 7 bases, and the junction held 6 bases outside the gene matches. The CDR3 spans 14 residues. The CDR3 DNA sequence: TGTGCCAGCAGCAACGGGACTAGCGCCCATACGCAGTATTTT. This codes for CASSNGTSAHTQYF.

This chain's CDR3 is CATSREEGNYDTQPQHF. Written as DNA, the CDR3 is TGTGCCACCAGCAGAGAGGAGGGAAACTATGATACGCAGCCCCAGCATTTT. V gene TRBV15 combines with J gene TRBJ1-5; D is uncertain. This CDR3 comprises 17 residues. Germline lookup yields CDR1 LNHNV and CDR2 YYDKDF (reference sequence). Trimming took off 0 bases at V and 7 bases at J, with 19 bases between the two ends.

The chain has TRBV4-1 and TRBJ2-7; D perhaps matches TRBD2 (6 bases). Germline CDR1 MGHRA, CDR2 YSYEKL. The CDR3 extends over 14 amino acids. V was cut by 1 base and J by 4 bases, with 11 bases left in between. The CDR3 loop reads CASSQVLGGYEQYF. CDR3 nucleotide sequence: TGCGCCAGCAGCCAAGTACTGGGGGGTTACGAGCAGTACTTC.